These 26 T cell receptor beta chains were sequenced from one sample in a study of breast tumors, draining lymph nodes, adjacent tissues. The lymph nodes were axillary draining lymph nodes from breast cancer patients. MiXCR, run by TCRdb on the multiplex PCR reads, gives a single entry per CDR3 protein. Of 150,000 to 200,000 distinct CDR3 sequences listed, 30% to 35% are singletons. The sequencing sample was made of axillary lymph node tissue. The receptor source for this set is a female donor with breast cancer. Some clones in this sample may be carry-over from other donors' samples.

The CDR3 here is CASSQERTGFGQPQHF. As DNA, the CDR3 is TGCGCCAGCAGCCAAGAACGGACAGGGTTTGGCCAGCCCCAGCATTTT. The V call is TRBV4-1, the J call TRBJ1-5; 8 nucleotides line up with TRBD1. Germline trimming cut 0 bases from V and 7 bases from J; bases unmatched to any gene: 8. The CDR3 sequence is 16 residues long. CDR1 and CDR2 from the germline V gene are MGHRA and YSYEKL.

Many counts were recorded for this clonotype. The chain links TRBV10-3 to TRBJ2-7, with D unresolved. V was pared by 4 bases and J by 0 bases, with 7 bases between. The length of the CDR3 is 13 residues. Germline V gives CDR1 ENHRY, CDR2 SYGVKD. The DNA for the CDR3 is TGTGCCATCAGTGTGGAAGGCTCCTACGAGCAGTACTTC. Amino acid sequence: CAISVEGSYEQYF.

The table lists this clonotype with many counts. This sequence joins TRBV6-5 and TRBJ2-5; TRBD2 agrees at 8 bases. The CDR3 loop spans 14 amino acids. Germline loops: CDR1 MNHEY, CDR2 SVGAGI. V shed 6 bases and J 2 bases; nucleotides not matched to a gene: 5. This chain's CDR3 is CASSRSSGQETQYF. The CDR3 DNA sequence: TGTGCCAGCAGCAGATCTAGCGGGCAAGAGACCCAGTACTTC.

V is TRBV7-6 and J is TRBJ1-6; no clear D. Per germline, CDR1 SGHVS and CDR2 FNYEAQ. Trimming cost V 0 bases and J 5 bases, with 17 bases left between them. This CDR3 spans 18 amino acids. The CDR3 spells CASSLALKGLEDNSPLHF. CDR3 sequence (DNA): TGTGCCAGCAGCTTAGCGCTAAAGGGTTTAGAGGATAATTCACCCCTCCACTTT.

This clonotype has a handful of counts. One base away lies a much larger clone, so this may be a sequencing read error. The J gene is TRBJ1-2, the V gene TRBV11-2; D remains unclear. Germline lookup yields CDR1 SGHAT and CDR2 FQNNGV. The V and J ends lost 4 bases and 10 bases respectively, with 13 bases between them. The CDR3 runs to 12 residues. The CDR3 bases are TGTGCCAGCAGCTCCAACTCGGAAGCCTACACCTTC. Its translation: CASSSNSEAYTF.

With regard to this clonotype: A much more abundant neighbour one base away suggests this may be a read error. The chain uses TRBV6-5 and TRBJ2-7; D uncertain. The CDR3 totals 15 residues. Germline CDR1 reads MNHEY; CDR2 reads SVGAGI. Trimming pared 0 bases from V and 0 bases from J, leaving 9 bases between. The CDR3 DNA reads as TGTGCCAGCAGTTACTCTGGCACCTACTCCTACGAGCAGTACTTC. This gives the protein CASSYSGTYSYEQYF.

This clonotype was observed many times. The gene calls are TRBV19 and TRBJ2-7; TRBD2 agrees at 9 bases. V shed 10 bases, J shed 3 bases, and the junction held 16 bases outside the gene matches. The CDR3 is 16 amino acids. Germline CDR1 is LNHDA and CDR2 is SQIVND (reference sequence). The CDR3: CATLWAGTSTHYEQYF. The CDR3 DNA follows: TGTGCCACACTTTGGGCCGGGACTAGCACCCACTACGAGCAGTACTTC.

Note on this clonotype: This could be a read error, since a much larger clone is one nucleotide away. The CDR3 region is CASGFDGLRSPLHF. The CDR3 region has the DNA TGTGCCAGCGGTTTCGACGGTTTGCGATCACCCCTCCACTTT. V is TRBV12-3 or TRBV12-4 and J is TRBJ1-6; unclear D gene. This CDR3 has 14 amino acids.

To note about this clonotype: One base away lies a much larger clone, so this may be a sequencing read error. The J gene is TRBJ1-2, the V gene TRBV7-3, with D possibly TRBD1 on 6 matching bases. The CDR3 has 15 amino acids. The germline gives CDR1 SGHTA, CDR2 FQGTGA. The CDR3 DNA reads TGTGCCAGCAGCAAAGGGGGGATTGGAGGCTATGGCTACCCCTTC. This encodes CASSKGGIGGYGYPF.

This clonotype came up many times. J is TRBJ2-5 and V is TRBV6-6; 7 bases align to TRBD1. CDR1 is MNHNY and CDR2 is SVGAGI in the germline V gene (reference sequence). This CDR3 spans 14 amino acids. The V gene end was trimmed by 5 bases and the J gene end by 3 bases; junction bases not matched to a gene: 6. For the CDR3, the DNA is TGTGCCAGCAGTCCCGCCGGGACAGAAGAGACCCAGTACTTC. It specifies CASSPAGTEETQYF.

This clonotype was picked up many times. The V and J genes are TRBV12-3 or TRBV12-4 and TRBJ1-2, with D unclear. This CDR3 is 12 amino acids long. Between the trimmed V and J ends, which lost 5 bases and 5 bases, there was a span of 9 bases. Written as DNA, the CDR3 is TGTGCCAGCAGTCCTAGGGCGTATGGCTACACCTTC. The encoded protein is CASSPRAYGYTF.

In its sample, this clonotype was seen many times. This chain's CDR3 is CASSEFGTPIDDNSPLHF. The DNA of the CDR3 is TGTGCCAGCAGTGAATTTGGGACCCCAATAGATGATAATTCACCCCTCCACTTT. This rearrangement joins TRBV25-1 to TRBJ1-6, with a tentative D call TRBD1 (5 bases). The CDR3 is 18 amino acids. V lost 1 base to trimming and J lost 5 bases, with 18 bases between them. Germline V gene data show CDR1 as MGHDK and CDR2 as SYGVNS.

This clonotype was detected ten times or more. As the CDR3 is not closed by the conserved phenylalanine or tryptophan, this likely results from a read error. No DNA is shown, since the ends of the CDR3 on it are uncertain; the CDR3 is the one TCRdb lists. The chain uses TRBV20-1 and TRBJ1-2. The germline V gene has CDR1 DFQATT and CDR2 SNEGSKA (reference sequence). The CDR3 comprises 12 residues, both ends counted. CDR3 protein: CSARASGTAFSL.

A note on this clonotype: It may be a read error: a sequence one base away is much more abundant. No conserved phenylalanine or tryptophan is present at the end of the CDR3, so a read error is the likely explanation. The chain combines TRBV7-9 with TRBJ2-7; TRBD1 aligns across 7 bases. After removal of 6 bases from V and 2 bases from J, the junction contained 7 bases not matched to a gene. Germline V gene sequence: CDR1 SEHNR, CDR2 FQNEAQ (reference sequence). This CDR3 spans 14 amino acids. CDR3 residues: CASRYGTDAYEQYL. The CDR3 DNA follows: TGTGCCAGCAGATACGGGACAGACGCCTACGAGCAGTACCTC.

The chain links TRBV19 to TRBJ2-3, with 8 bases identical to TRBD1. This CDR3 has 18 residues. The junction had 15 bases not matched to a gene; V was cut back by 5 bases and J by 2 bases. Germline CDR1 reads LNHDA; CDR2 reads SQIVND (reference sequence). CDR3 protein: CASSPDRGSEQYTDTQYF. The DNA for the CDR3 is TGTGCCAGTAGTCCAGACAGGGGAAGCGAGCAGTACACAGATACGCAGTATTTT. The full variable domain, its missing parts supplied by reference TRBV19 and TRBJ2-3, is DGGITQSPKYLFRKEGQNVTLSCEQNLNHDAMYWYRQDPGQGLRLIYYSQIVNDFQKGDIAEGYSVSREKKESFPLTVTSAQKNPTAFYLCASSPDRGSEQYTDTQYFGPGTRLTVL.

The CDR3 region has the DNA TGTGCCAGCAGCTTATCAAGGGGTGATTGGGCTTTCTTT. It is translated as CASSLSRGDWAFF. The V gene is TRBV7-9, the J gene TRBJ1-1; D possibly corresponds to TRBD1 (5 bases). Looked up from germline, CDR1 is SEHNR and CDR2 is FQNEAQ (reference sequence). V lost 2 bases and J 11 bases, leaving 15 bases between the germline ends. This CDR3 contains 13 residues.

This sequence joins TRBV28 and TRBJ2-1; D remains ambiguous. The germline gives CDR1 MDHEN, CDR2 SYDVKM. With 3 bases removed from V and 5 bases from J, the gap between germline ends came to 17 bases. The CDR3 covers 16 residues. The CDR3 reads CASSFLEVWDHNEQFF. CDR3 in DNA: TGTGCCAGCAGTTTCCTAGAGGTTTGGGATCACAATGAGCAGTTCTTC.

This clonotype was counted between two and nine times. The rearrangement joins TRBV27 to TRBJ1-5; D remains ambiguous. CDR3 length: 13 residues. Trimming took 3 bases from V and 5 from J, leaving 8 bases between them. CDR1 is MNHEY, CDR2 SMNVEV, per germline (reference sequence). Written as DNA, the CDR3 is TGTGCCAGCAGTTTTAGGCCTTATCAGCCCCAGCATTTT. This codes for CASSFRPYQPQHF.

This chain joins TRBV7-6 and TRBJ1-1; D is undetermined. The CDR3 has 15 amino acids. V lost 5 bases to trimming and J lost 2 bases, with 15 bases between them. Germline assignment: CDR1 SGHVS and CDR2 FNYEAQ. The CDR3 DNA sequence: TGTGCCAGCAGCCCACCTCCGGGGATAAACACTGAAGCTTTCTTT. Encoded protein: CASSPPPGINTEAFF.

This clonotype was counted at least ten times. The chain links TRBV6-5 to TRBJ2-7, with TRBD1 as a possible D gene (6 bases). The germline gives CDR1 MNHEY, CDR2 SVGAGI. The CDR3 runs to 15 residues. With 6 bases removed from V and 2 bases from J, the gap between germline ends came to 17 bases. CDR3 protein: CASSLLSGTPYEQYF. Here the CDR3 DNA reads TGTGCCAGCAGCCTCCTTTCCGGGACACCCTACGAGCAGTACTTC.

This clonotype was seen repeatedly, ten times or more. V and J are TRBV27 and TRBJ2-1, with a tentative D call TRBD2 (7 bases). The V gene's germline CDR1 is MNHEY and CDR2 SMNVEV (reference sequence). Trimming cost V 3 bases and J 5 bases, with 14 bases left between them. The CDR3 runs to 15 residues. The CDR3 loop is CASSFGGGSNNEQFF. CDR3 in DNA: TGTGCCAGCAGTTTCGGCGGGGGCTCGAACAATGAGCAGTTCTTC.

This clonotype turned up a few times. The chain has TRBV19 and TRBJ2-4, with 14 positions matching TRBD2. CDR1 is LNHDA and CDR2 is SQIVND in the germline V gene (reference sequence). V shed 5 bases, J shed 3 bases, and the junction held 12 bases outside the gene matches. CDR3 length equals 19 residues. CDR3 loop: CASSLRTSGRFIGKNIQYF. In DNA form, the CDR3 reads TGTGCCAGTAGTCTCAGGACTAGCGGGAGGTTTATTGGCAAAAACATTCAGTACTTC.

In the case of this clonotype: Just one base apart from a much larger clone, this may be a read error. The chain couples TRBV19 to TRBJ2-2; D call uncertain. In germline, CDR1 is LNHDA, CDR2 SQIVND (reference sequence). This CDR3 spans 13 amino acids. V was pared by 5 bases and J by 3 bases, with 7 bases between. This chain's CDR3 is CASSGGYTGELFF. The CDR3 nucleotides are TGTGCCAGTAGTGGCGGATACACCGGGGAGCTGTTTTTT.

This clonotype was recorded at least ten times. The J gene is TRBJ1-5, the V gene TRBV7-9; the match to TRBD1 covers 7 bases. CDR1 is SEHNR, CDR2 FQNEAQ, per germline (reference sequence). This CDR3 comprises 14 residues. The junction had 6 bases not matched to a gene; V was cut back by 5 bases and J by 5 bases. CDR3 in amino acids: CASSPRQGDQPQHF. For the CDR3, the DNA is TGTGCCAGCAGCCCTCGACAGGGCGATCAGCCCCAGCATTTT.

This clonotype came up many times. The rearrangement uses TRBV2 and TRBJ1-4; 10 nucleotides align to TRBD1. Trimming cost V 7 bases and J 0 bases; bases outside gene matches: 5. Germline lookup yields CDR1 SNHLY and CDR2 FYNNEI. CDR3 length equals 16 residues. DNA of the CDR3: TGTGCCAGCACCGGGACAGGGGTTGCAACTAATGAAAAACTGTTTTTT. It encodes CASTGTGVATNEKLFF.

About this clonotype: The final CDR3 position lacks the conserved phenylalanine or tryptophan, pointing to a likely read error. The chain couples TRBV7-9 to TRBJ1-1; D call uncertain. Trimming removed 5 bases from V and 1 base from J, with 11 bases in between. In germline, CDR1 is SEHNR, CDR2 FQNEAQ (reference sequence). This CDR3 is 14 amino acids long. The CDR3 loop is CASSPPPGNTEAFL. The CDR3 DNA reads as TGTGCCAGCAGCCCCCCGCCAGGGAACACTGAAGCTTTCCTT.